This TCR beta chain originates from a study of memory B cells and T cells in multiple sclerosis (dated by TCRdb to the late 2010s). A note on the overall study: The study compared TCR beta repertoires of autoproliferating peripheral T cells with brain lesion-infiltrating T cells in multiple sclerosis patients. TCR sequencing included a couple of multiple sclerosis patients for whom either brain lesions at autopsy or brain-infiltrating cells from biopsy were available.

Study-level results and caveats: Because clone-set sizes varied across compartments, the counts of shared clonotypes were affected, making normalization necessary.

The CDR3 contains 12 residues, cysteine and phenylalanine counted. The only DNA kept is the CDR3, 36 bases in frame from the first base. Based on the germline V gene, the CDR1 and CDR2 sequences are SGHAT and FQNNGV. Relative to germline, V is 0 bases shorter and J is 7 bases shorter, with 6 bases between their ends. Points on this clone: There is no known antigen for this receptor. No much larger clone exists at a distance of one base, and base qualities are not known.

After CFSE-labeled PBMCs were cultured without a stimulus, the autoproliferating (CFSEdim) and non-proliferating (CFSEhi) T cell fractions were sequenced separately. A total of some 5x10^7 CFSE-labeled PBMCs were cultured for 7 days without stimulus, and replicate wells were then pooled. Labeling of PBMCs used about 0.52 uM CFSE, and the cells were then grown in serum-free AIM-V medium with no exogenous stimuli added. Before use, PBMCs were isolated by Ficoll density gradient centrifugation and cryopreserved. Using a FACSAria III, live 7-AAD-negative cells were sorted, then washed with PBS and stored frozen at -80 degrees C as dry pellets. TCRbeta CDR3 regions were amplified from extracted genomic DNA using the immunoSEQ Platform. The immunoSEQ assay used multiplex PCR together with high-throughput sequencing and a bioinformatics pipeline from the vendor. The paper's data handling went like this. Non-productive sequences and CDR3s shorter than 4 amino acids were excluded, and clonotype frequencies were recalculated for each sample. In immunoSEQ Analyzer 2.0, a clonotype counted as shared when the CDR3 amino acid, V gene and J gene sequences were identical. Repertoire overlap was normalized by dividing shared clonotype counts by the product of both clone-set sizes, with the result scaled by 1000 into arbitrary units. TCRdb carries this immuneACCESS record with in-frame sequences only. Its versions omit some clonotypes, under half of them owing to an unresolved V gene in the studies checked, with the rest unexplained. V and J calls and clone size are copied from that table; D and trimming were computed from the DNA. For this sample the table gives 46,000 or so clones, of which around 79% were detected only once. Jointly, the top ten make up about 1.1% of the sample.

The sequencing sample was made of PBMCs from blood kept in culture. The receptor comes from a human donor with multiple sclerosis. The V and J genes are TRBV11-2 and TRBJ2-5, and possibly TRBD2, on 6 matching bases. The DNA sequence follows: TGTGCCAGCAGCTTAGAAGCGGGGACCCAGTACTTC. This is translated as CASSLEAGTQYF.